The 17 T cell receptor beta chains listed next were all sequenced from one sample in a study of CD8+CD57+ T cells in acquired aplastic anemia. Genomic DNA was employed as the template in profiling TCR beta VDJ and CDR3. TCRdb reanalysed the reads using MiXCR and keeps one entry per CDR3 protein. The table includes 60,000 or so distinct CDR3 sequences, about 50% detected once. Sequencing input: sorted CD4+, CD8+, or CD8+CD57+ T cells (not recorded which) from PBMCs. The source is a human donor in good health, serving as a control.

The J gene is TRBJ2-1, the V gene TRBV5-1, with D tentatively TRBD2 (5 bases). The length of the CDR3 is 14 residues. CDR1 is SGHRS and CDR2 is YFSETQ in the germline V gene. V was clipped by 1 base and J by 7 bases, with 12 bases between them. The CDR3 nucleotides are TGCGCCAGCAGCTTGTCGGGAACCTTTAATGAGCAGTTCTTC. The encoded protein is CASSLSGTFNEQFF.

This clonotype was picked up one time. V usage is TRBV6-2 or TRBV6-3 and J usage is TRBJ2-7, with TRBD1 matching over 9 bases. Unmatched junction bases numbered 17, after V lost 6 bases and J lost 5 bases. CDR1 and CDR2 (germline): MNHEY, SVGEGT. This CDR3 spans 17 amino acids. CDR3 coding DNA: TGTGCCAGCAGCATCGCCGGGACAGGGAAGTTCGTTAACGAGCAGTACTTC. Its protein is CASSIAGTGKFVNEQYF.

This clonotype occurred many times. The chain is built from TRBV2 and TRBJ2-5, with TRBD1 identical over 9 bases. CDR3 length: 18 residues. The trim removed 6 bases at V and 3 bases at J, leaving 17 bases unmatched. The V gene's germline CDR1 is SNHLY and CDR2 FYNNEI. The CDR3 DNA reads TGTGCCAGCAGCCCGGGACAGGGTAACCTAAAGGTCAAAGAGACCCAGTACTTC. Its protein is CASSPGQGNLKVKETQYF.

The table lists this clonotype with many counts. The chain combines TRBV19 with TRBJ1-4; D remains unclear. Germline CDR1 is LNHDA and CDR2 is SQIVND (reference sequence). CDR3 size: 14 residues. V shed 3 bases and J shed 1 base, with 6 bases lying between them. The DNA for the CDR3 is TGTGCCAGTAGTATCGGAAGAACTAATGAAAAACTGTTTTTT. Translation: CASSIGRTNEKLFF.

This clonotype appeared many times. The chain links TRBV6-1 to TRBJ1-6; D not certain. Germline assignment: CDR1 MNHNS and CDR2 SASEGT. Trimming cost V 8 bases and J 3 bases, with 8 bases left between them. CDR3 length equals 13 residues. The CDR3 is CASAPDYNSPLHF. CDR3 bases: TGTGCCAGCGCTCCAGACTATAATTCACCCCTCCACTTT.

This clonotype has a handful of counts. The rearrangement uses TRBV29-1 and TRBJ2-5; a possible D gene is TRBD2 (6 bases). There are 13 residues in the CDR3. Germline CDR1 and CDR2: SQVTM and ANQGSEA. V was shortened by 4 bases and J by 5 bases, with 14 bases between the two germline ends. The CDR3 coding sequence is TGCAGCGTTGTGGGTGGAGGGGAGGAGACCCAGTACTTC. This codes for CSVVGGGEETQYF.

The chain recombines TRBV10-3 with TRBJ1-2, with 11 positions matching TRBD1. Germline V lookup: CDR1 ENHRY, CDR2 SYGVKD. After removal of 6 bases from V and 0 bases from J, the junction contained 3 bases not matched to a gene. The CDR3 is made up of 15 amino acids. The chain's CDR3 is CAISQGQGANYGYTF. CDR3 DNA sequence: TGTGCCATCAGCCAGGGACAGGGGGCTAACTATGGCTACACCTTC.

The gene calls are TRBV20-1 and TRBJ2-7, with a tentative D call TRBD1 (5 bases). The CDR3 is 13 residues long. The germline gives CDR1 DFQATT, CDR2 SNEGSKA (reference sequence). V was shortened by 1 base and J by 5 bases, with 12 bases between the two germline ends. DNA of the CDR3: TGCAGTGCTAGAGCCCCAGGGATTCACGAGCAGTACGTC. Its protein product is CSARAPGIHEQYV.

This rearrangement joins TRBV25-1 to TRBJ2-1; maybe TRBD2 (5 bases). V lost 2 bases and J 2 bases, leaving 10 bases between the germline ends. The germline CDR1 and CDR2 sequences are MGHDK and SYGVNS. The CDR3 has 15 amino acids. CDR3 nucleotides: TGTGCCAGCAGTGAAGGCGACTACCCCTACAATGAGCAGTTCTTC. Amino acid sequence: CASSEGDYPYNEQFF.

This chain connects TRBV19 to TRBJ2-7, with 8 bases aligning to TRBD1. Germline CDR1 is LNHDA and CDR2 is SQIVND (reference sequence). V lost 5 bases, J lost 1 base, and 7 bases stayed unmatched. There are 15 residues in the CDR3. The CDR3 coding sequence is TGTGCCAGTAGTCCCGACAGGGGACGGTCCTACGAGCAGTACTTC. Its translation is CASSPDRGRSYEQYF. Using reference TRBV19 and TRBJ2-7 for the parts outside the CDR3, the full variable domain is DGGITQSPKYLFRKEGQNVTLSCEQNLNHDAMYWYRQDPGQGLRLIYYSQIVNDFQKGDIAEGYSVSREKKESFPLTVTSAQKNPTAFYLCASSPDRGRSYEQYFGPGTRLTVT.

The chain combines TRBV19 with TRBJ1-2, with TRBD1 matching 9 bases. Germline trimming cut 6 bases from V and 0 bases from J; bases unmatched to any gene: 5. The germline V gene encodes CDR1 LNHDA and CDR2 SQIVND (reference sequence). This CDR3 spans 15 amino acids. CDR3 in amino acids: CASRSRDRANYGYTF. CDR3 nucleotides: TGTGCCAGTAGGTCCCGGGACAGGGCTAACTATGGCTACACCTTC.

The chain combines TRBV20-1 with TRBJ2-7; TRBD1 matches 11 bases. This CDR3 region has 15 residues. In germline, CDR1 is DFQATT, CDR2 SNEGSKA (reference sequence). The junction had 3 bases not matched to a gene; V was cut back by 2 bases and J by 0 bases. The CDR3, as DNA: TGCAGTGCTAGACCCGGGACAGGGGGCTCCTACGAGCAGTACTTC. Translation gives CSARPGTGGSYEQYF.

There are many counts of this clonotype. CDR3 DNA: TGTGCCAGCAGTGACAGGGTCTCCTATAATTCACCCCTCCACTTT. Its translation is CASSDRVSYNSPLHF. The chain couples TRBV28 to TRBJ1-6; 7 nucleotides match TRBD1. V shed 5 bases, J shed 0 bases, and the junction held 1 base outside the gene matches. Germline V gene sequence: CDR1 MDHEN, CDR2 SYDVKM. The CDR3 is made up of 15 amino acids.

The CDR3 DNA reads TGTGCCAGTAGTTCAACAGGGAGTGACAATCAGCCCCAGCATTTT. Translating it yields CASSSTGSDNQPQHF. V and J are TRBV19 and TRBJ1-5; D perhaps matches TRBD1 (6 bases). In germline, CDR1 is LNHDA, CDR2 SQIVND (reference sequence). V was trimmed by 5 bases and J by 3 bases, leaving 14 bases between them. The CDR3 totals 15 residues.

Points on this clonotype: Its ends do not fully match the called genes, so a read error is possible. The gene calls are TRBV24-1 and TRBJ1-2; D is unclear. CDR3 length: 15 residues. The germline CDR1 and CDR2 sequences are KGHDR and SFDVKD. The chain's CDR3 is CAASDGPNSNYGYTF. DNA for the CDR3: TGTGCCGCCAGTGATGGACCGAATTCAAACTATGGCTACACCTTC.

This clonotype occurred many times. The chain employs TRBV5-1 and TRBJ2-6, with 8 bases lining up with TRBD1. Germline CDR1 and CDR2: SGHRS and YFSETQ. V lost 4 bases to trimming and J lost 1 base; unmatched junction nucleotides: 4. The CDR3 runs 16 residues. CDR3 in amino acids: CASSTRTGSGANVLTF. In DNA form, the CDR3 reads TGCGCCAGCAGCACCCGGACAGGGTCTGGGGCCAACGTCCTGACTTTC.

Of note for this clonotype: Given a much more abundant clone one base away, this may be a read error. The chain carries TRBV12-3 or TRBV12-4 and TRBJ2-2; D perhaps matches TRBD2 (5 bases). CDR3 length equals 16 residues. With 3 bases removed from V and 3 bases from J, the gap between germline ends came to 14 bases. CDR3 DNA sequence: TGTGCCAGCAGTTTCGTCGGGGTACAGTACACCGGGGAGCTGTTTTTT. It is translated as CASSFVGVQYTGELFF.